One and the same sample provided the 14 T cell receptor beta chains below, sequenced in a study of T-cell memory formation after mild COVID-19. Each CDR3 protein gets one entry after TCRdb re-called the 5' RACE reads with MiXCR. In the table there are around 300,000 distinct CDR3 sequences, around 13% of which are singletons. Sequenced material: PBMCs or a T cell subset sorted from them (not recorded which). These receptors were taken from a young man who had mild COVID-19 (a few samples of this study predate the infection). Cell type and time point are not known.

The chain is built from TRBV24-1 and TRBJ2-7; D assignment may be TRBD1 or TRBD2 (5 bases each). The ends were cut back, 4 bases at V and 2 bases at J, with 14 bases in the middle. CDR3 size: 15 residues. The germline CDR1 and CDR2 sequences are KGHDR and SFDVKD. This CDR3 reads CATSELDGTPYEQYV. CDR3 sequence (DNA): TGTGCCACCAGTGAGCTAGACGGGACCCCCTACGAGCAGTACGTC.

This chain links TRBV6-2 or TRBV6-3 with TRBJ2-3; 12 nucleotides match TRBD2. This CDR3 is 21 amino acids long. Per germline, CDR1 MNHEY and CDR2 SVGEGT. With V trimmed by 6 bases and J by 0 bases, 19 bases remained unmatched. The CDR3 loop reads CASRSARPRTSGASSTDTQYF. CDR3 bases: TGTGCCAGCAGATCCGCCCGTCCCCGGACTAGCGGGGCCTCTAGCACAGATACGCAGTATTTT.

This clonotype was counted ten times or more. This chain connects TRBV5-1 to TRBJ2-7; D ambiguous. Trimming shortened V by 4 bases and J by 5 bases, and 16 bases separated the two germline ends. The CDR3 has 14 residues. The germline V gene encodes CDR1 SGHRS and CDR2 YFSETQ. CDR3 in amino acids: CASSRTTGRNEQYF. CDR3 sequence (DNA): TGCGCCAGCAGCCGAACCACGGGTAGGAACGAGCAGTACTTC. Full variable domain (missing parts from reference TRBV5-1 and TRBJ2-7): KAGVTQTPRYLIKTRGQQVTLSCSPISGHRSVSWYQQTPGQGLQFLFEYFSETQRNKGNFPGRFSGRQFSNSRSEMNVSTLELGDSALYLCASSRTTGRNEQYFGPGTRLTVT.

The CDR3 loop reads CASSLGRLANTGELFF. The CDR3 DNA sequence: TGTGCCAGCAGCTTAGGCCGCCTCGCGAACACCGGGGAGCTGTTTTTT. This chain links TRBV7-2 with TRBJ2-2; the D is unclear. Trimming stripped 1 base from V and 0 bases from J, with 9 bases between. Germline values: CDR1 SGHTA, CDR2 FQGNSA. This CDR3 is built from 16 residues.

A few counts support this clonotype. The CDR3 region is CASAPSGVAGTDTQYF. In DNA, the CDR3 is TGTGCCAGCGCCCCCTCCGGGGTAGCGGGAACAGATACGCAGTATTTT. The chain couples TRBV6-5 to TRBJ2-3; 8 nucleotides match TRBD2. V trimming: 8 bases; J trimming: 3 bases; junction bases outside the gene matches: 13. Germline V gene lookup returns CDR1 MNHEY and CDR2 SVGAGI. This CDR3 region has 16 residues.

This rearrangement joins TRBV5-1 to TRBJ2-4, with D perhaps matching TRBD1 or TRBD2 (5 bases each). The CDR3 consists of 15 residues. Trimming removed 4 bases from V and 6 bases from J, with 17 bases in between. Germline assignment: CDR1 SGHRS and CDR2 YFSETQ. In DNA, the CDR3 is TGCGCCAGCAGCCGCCCGTCCAGTGGGGGAAACATTCAGTACTTC. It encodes CASSRPSSGGNIQYF.

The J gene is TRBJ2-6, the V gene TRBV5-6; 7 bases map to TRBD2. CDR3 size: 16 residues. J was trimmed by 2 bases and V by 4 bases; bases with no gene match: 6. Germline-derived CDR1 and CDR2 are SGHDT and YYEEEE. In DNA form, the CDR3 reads TGTGCCAGCAGCCCGAACGGGGGGACTGGGGCCAACGTCCTGACTTTC. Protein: CASSPNGGTGANVLTF.

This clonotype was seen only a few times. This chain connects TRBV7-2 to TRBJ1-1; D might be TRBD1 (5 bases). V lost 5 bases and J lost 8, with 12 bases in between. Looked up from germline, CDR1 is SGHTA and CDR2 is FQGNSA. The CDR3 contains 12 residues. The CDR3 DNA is TGTGCCAGCAGCCGATCGGGGGAAGAAGCTTTCTTT. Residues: CASSRSGEEAFF.

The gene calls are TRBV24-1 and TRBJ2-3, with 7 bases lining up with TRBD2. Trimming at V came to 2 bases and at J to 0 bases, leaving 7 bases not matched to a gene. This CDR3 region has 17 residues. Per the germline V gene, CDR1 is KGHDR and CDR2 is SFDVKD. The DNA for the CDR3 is TGTGCCACCAGTGATTCTTCTAGCGGAACTAGCACAGATACGCAGTATTTT. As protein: CATSDSSSGTSTDTQYF.

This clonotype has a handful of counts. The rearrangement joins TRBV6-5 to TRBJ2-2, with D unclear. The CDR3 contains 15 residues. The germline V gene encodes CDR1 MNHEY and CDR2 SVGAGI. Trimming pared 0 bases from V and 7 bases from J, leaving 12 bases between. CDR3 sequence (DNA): TGTGCCAGCAGTTACTCGAACCCCCGTGGCGGGGAGCTGTTTTTT. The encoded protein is CASSYSNPRGGELFF.

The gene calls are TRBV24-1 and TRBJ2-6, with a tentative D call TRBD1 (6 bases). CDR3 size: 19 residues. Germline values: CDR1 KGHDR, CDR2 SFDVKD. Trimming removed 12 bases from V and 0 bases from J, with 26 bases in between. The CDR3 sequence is CAAIQAPGHPPSGANVLTF. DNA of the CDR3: TGTGCCGCCATCCAGGCGCCGGGACACCCACCCTCTGGGGCCAACGTCCTGACTTTC.

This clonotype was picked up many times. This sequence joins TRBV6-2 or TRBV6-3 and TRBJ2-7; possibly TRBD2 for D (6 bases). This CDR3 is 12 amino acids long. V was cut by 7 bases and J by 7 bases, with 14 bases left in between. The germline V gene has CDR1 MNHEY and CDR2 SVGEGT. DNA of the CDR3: TGTGCCAGCACCAACGGACGGGGGGAGCAGTACTTC. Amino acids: CASTNGRGEQYF.

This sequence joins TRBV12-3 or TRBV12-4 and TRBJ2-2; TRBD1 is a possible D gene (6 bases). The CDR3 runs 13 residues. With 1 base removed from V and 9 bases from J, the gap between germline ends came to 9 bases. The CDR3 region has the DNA TGTGCCAGCAGTTTAGTAGGGGGTTGGGAGCTGTTTTTT. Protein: CASSLVGGWELFF.

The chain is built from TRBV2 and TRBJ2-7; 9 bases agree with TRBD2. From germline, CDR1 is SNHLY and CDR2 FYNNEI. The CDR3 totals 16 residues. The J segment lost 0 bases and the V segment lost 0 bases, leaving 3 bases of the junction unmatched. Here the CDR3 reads CASSEAPSGASYEQYV. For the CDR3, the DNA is TGTGCCAGCAGTGAAGCGCCTAGCGGGGCCTCCTACGAGCAGTACGTC.